A single sample gave rise to the 2 T cell receptor beta chains below, sequenced in a study of molecular identifiers for immune sequencing clone quantification. TCRdb reprocessed the PCR reads with MiXCR, giving one entry per CDR3 protein. Of roughly 320,000 distinct CDR3 sequences listed, 24% are singletons. Sequences were obtained from naive CD8+ T cells from blood, with Jurkat cell RNA spiked in. Sample subset: FACS-sorted CD8+CD4-CCR7+CD45RA+ naive T cells. These receptors all come from a human donor in good health. Some libraries in this study had Jurkat cell RNA spiked in.

As regards this clonotype: This clone may be a read error of a much larger clone one base away. V and J are TRBV28 and TRBJ2-7; D might be TRBD1 or TRBD2, each matching 5 bases. Germline lookup yields CDR1 MDHEN and CDR2 SYDVKM. This CDR3 contains 15 residues. CDR3 in DNA: TGTGCCGGCAGTCTTCGGGGCCTTAGCTCCTACGAGCAGTACTTC. Residues: CAGSLRGLSSYEQYF.

This clonotype occurred many times. J is TRBJ1-5 and V is TRBV27; 7 bases line up with TRBD1. CDR1 and CDR2 from the germline V gene are MNHEY and SMNVEV (reference sequence). J was trimmed by 6 bases and V by 6 bases; bases with no gene match: 8. This CDR3 is built from 14 residues. The CDR3 here is CASSQRGLGQPQHF. The CDR3 DNA is TGTGCCAGCAGCCAAAGGGGGCTGGGTCAGCCCCAGCATTTT.